The 32 T cell receptor beta chains given below trace back to one sample, sequenced in a study of Graves' ophthalmopathy and Graves' hyperthyroidism. The authors amplified TCR beta CDR3 regions, and they did so from RNA transcripts for repertoire sequencing. HTBI primers were employed in first-round RT-PCR, then a second-round multiplex PCR followed. Via MiXCR, TCRdb re-called the multiplex PCR reads, giving one row per CDR3 protein. Of around 1,200,000 distinct CDR3 sequences listed, less than 45% are singletons. The source material was peripheral blood or thyroid tissue (not recorded which). The receptors come from an adult man with Graves' hyperthyroidism.

Ten or more counts support this clonotype. The rearrangement links TRBV10-3 to TRBJ1-5; D unclear. The germline V gene has CDR1 ENHRY and CDR2 SYGVKD. Trimming pared 0 bases from V and 3 bases from J, leaving 9 bases between. This CDR3 comprises 15 residues. CDR3 protein: CAISESAAANQPQHF. Here the CDR3 DNA reads TGTGCCATCAGTGAGTCGGCGGCAGCCAATCAGCCCCAGCATTTT.

This clonotype was picked up many times. The V call is TRBV7-3, the J call TRBJ2-5; D is unresolved. Germline CDR1 is SGHTA and CDR2 is FQGTGA. The length of the CDR3 is 13 residues. The germline V and J ends were trimmed by 3 bases and 1 base, with 6 bases remaining between them. CDR3 region: CASSLYSQETQYF. DNA of the CDR3: TGTGCCAGCAGCTTGTACAGCCAAGAGACCCAGTACTTC.

The chain couples TRBV20-1 to TRBJ1-6, with unresolved D. Trimming removed 3 bases at V and 3 bases at J, with 9 bases between. The germline V gene has CDR1 DFQATT and CDR2 SNEGSKA (reference sequence). The CDR3 totals 14 residues. CDR3 in amino acids: CSASFPIYNSPLHF. In DNA, the CDR3 is TGCAGTGCTAGTTTTCCGATCTATAATTCACCCCTCCACTTT.

This chain links TRBV20-1 with TRBJ2-7, with TRBD2 matching 7 bases. V shed 5 bases and J 7 bases; nucleotides not matched to a gene: 17. This CDR3 has 15 amino acids. The germline V gene has CDR1 DFQATT and CDR2 SNEGSKA (reference sequence). CDR3 sequence (DNA): TGCAGTGCTCTCACCCCTAGCGGCGACTCGGGTGAGCAGTACTTC. Protein product: CSALTPSGDSGEQYF.

This clonotype was seen a few times. With a much larger clone just one base away, this may be a read error. The chain joins TRBV7-6 to TRBJ2-5; D is possibly TRBD2 (6 bases). With 5 bases removed from V and 2 bases from J, the gap between germline ends came to 21 bases. Looked up from germline, CDR1 is SGHVS and CDR2 is FNYEAQ. The CDR3 is 17 amino acids. In DNA form, the CDR3 reads TGTGCCAGCAGCCTACTGGAGGGCAAAGAGGTACAAGAGACCCAGTACTTC. This translates into CASSLLEGKEVQETQYF.

Note on this clonotype: This could be a read error, since a much larger clone is one nucleotide away. The chain is built from TRBV24-1 and TRBJ1-3; unclear D gene. V lost 7 bases and J 2 bases, leaving 11 bases between the germline ends. CDR3 size: 14 residues. Germline lookup yields CDR1 KGHDR and CDR2 SFDVKD. The CDR3 region is CATSATGTGNTIYF. In nucleotides, the CDR3 is TGTGCCACCAGCGCAACCGGGACTGGAAACACCATATATTTT.

This clonotype was counted a few times. The chain employs TRBV7-3 and TRBJ2-2; TRBD2 agrees at 8 bases. This CDR3 contains 14 residues. The V and J ends lost 6 bases and 5 bases, in that order; junction bases with no gene match: 5. The V gene's germline CDR1 is SGHTA and CDR2 FQGTGA. CDR3 in amino acids: CASRQSGSTGELFF. The CDR3 DNA sequence: TGTGCCAGCAGGCAGAGCGGGAGTACCGGGGAGCTGTTTTTT.

This clonotype was seen at least ten times. The chain employs TRBV10-3 and TRBJ2-7; D is uncertain. The germline V and J ends were trimmed by 5 bases and 4 bases, with 12 bases remaining between them. The CDR3 extends over 13 amino acids. From germline, CDR1 is ENHRY and CDR2 SYGVKD. Here the CDR3 DNA reads TGTGCCATCAGTAATCGACTCGGGTACGAGCAGTACTTC. Translated: CAISNRLGYEQYF.

This clonotype showed up many times. This chain uses TRBV20-1 with TRBJ1-1; 10 nucleotides line up with TRBD1. With V trimmed by 6 bases and J by 5 bases, 6 bases remained unmatched. The CDR3 sequence is 13 residues long. The germline V gene encodes CDR1 DFQATT and CDR2 SNEGSKA (reference sequence). CDR3 sequence (DNA): TGCAGTGCCGACAGGGGGCGGGAGACTGAAGCTTTCTTT. The encoded protein is CSADRGRETEAFF.

This sequence joins TRBV29-1 and TRBJ1-4; D call uncertain. The CDR3 is 9 residues long. V was cut by 7 bases and J by 13 bases, with 10 bases left in between. Per the germline V gene, CDR1 is SQVTM and CDR2 is ANQGSEA. CDR3 protein: CSAGWGLFF. The CDR3 coding sequence is TGCAGCGCTGGCTGGGGACTGTTTTTT.

This clonotype was observed a few times. V usage is TRBV7-6 and J usage is TRBJ1-1, with 7 positions matching TRBD1. The CDR3 has 17 residues. The germline CDR1 and CDR2 sequences are SGHVS and FNYEAQ. The V gene end was trimmed by 1 base and the J gene end by 0 bases; junction bases not matched to a gene: 8. CDR3 DNA: TGTGCCAGCAGCTTAGGACAGGGAATACTCATGAACACTGAAGCTTTCTTT. Translating it yields CASSLGQGILMNTEAFF.

Many counts were recorded for this clonotype. V usage is TRBV5-1 and J usage is TRBJ2-5; D call uncertain. This CDR3 contains 15 residues. Per germline, CDR1 SGHRS and CDR2 YFSETQ. The ends were cut back, 1 base at V and 2 bases at J, with 12 bases in the middle. In nucleotides, the CDR3 is TGCGCCAGCAGCTTGTTGGCTAATCGTCAAGAGACCCAGTACTTC. It translates to CASSLLANRQETQYF.

This clonotype was observed a few times. Here the CDR3 reads CASSGGAGPYEQYF. CDR3 DNA sequence: TGTGCCAGCAGCGGGGGGGCAGGACCCTACGAGCAGTACTTC. The chain links TRBV25-1 to TRBJ2-7, with TRBD2 identical over 8 bases. Trimming removed 6 bases from V and 2 bases from J; junction bases left unmatched: 6. This CDR3 spans 14 amino acids. The germline gives CDR1 MGHDK, CDR2 SYGVNS.

The chain has TRBV28 and TRBJ2-7, with 12 bases that match TRBD2. With V trimmed by 4 bases and J by 3 bases, 4 bases remained unmatched. Germline-derived CDR1 and CDR2 are MDHEN and SYDVKM. This CDR3 is 15 amino acids long. As DNA, the CDR3 is TGTGCCAGCAGTTCCCCGACTAGCGGGAGCTACGAGCAGTACTTC. Translating gives CASSSPTSGSYEQYF.

In regard to this clonotype: Given a much more abundant clone one base away, this may be a read error. The gene calls are TRBV7-9 and TRBJ1-4, with a tentative D call TRBD1 (5 bases). V was shortened by 5 bases and J by 7 bases, with 11 bases between the two germline ends. The CDR3 spans 13 residues. Germline V lookup: CDR1 SEHNR, CDR2 FQNEAQ (reference sequence). CDR3 DNA: TGTGCCAGCAGCCAGGGACCCAGTGAAAAACTGTTTTTT. Encoded protein: CASSQGPSEKLFF.

The chain recombines TRBV15 with TRBJ1-5, with D maybe TRBD1 (5 bases). CDR3 length: 16 residues. Trimming cost V 5 bases and J 8 bases, with 22 bases left between them. From germline, CDR1 is LNHNV and CDR2 YYDKDF (reference sequence). In nucleotides, the CDR3 is TGTGCCACCAGCCTCGGGGGATTCAGCAATACGGAGCCCCAGCATTTT. Translation gives CATSLGGFSNTEPQHF. The complete variable domain, with remaining parts taken from reference TRBV15 and TRBJ1-5, reads DAMVIQNPRYQVTQFGKPVTLSCSQTLNHNVMYWYQQKSSQAPKLLFHYYDKDFNNEADTPDNFQSRRPNTSFCFLDIRSPGLGDTAMYLCATSLGGFSNTEPQHFGDGTRLSIL.

The chain joins TRBV5-1 to TRBJ2-7, with no clear D. The germline CDR1 and CDR2 sequences are SGHRS and YFSETQ. The V end was cut by 7 bases, the J end by 2 bases, with 16 bases between. The CDR3 has 14 residues. This CDR3 reads CASVFPPRTYEQYF. DNA for the CDR3: TGCGCCAGCGTCTTCCCCCCTAGGACCTACGAGCAGTACTTC.

This clonotype was counted between two and nine times. V and J are TRBV7-3 and TRBJ1-4; D unresolved. Germline values: CDR1 SGHTA, CDR2 FQGTGA. The CDR3 is 13 residues long. V was clipped by 8 bases and J by 7 bases, with 14 bases between them. CDR3 amino acids: CASESLCLEKLFF. In DNA, the CDR3 is TGTGCCAGCGAATCCCTATGTCTTGAAAAACTGTTTTTT.

The gene calls are TRBV5-1 and TRBJ2-5; D not resolved. The J call may be in error: the DNA end matches TRBJ2-7 better. CDR3 length equals 14 residues. CDR1 SGHRS and CDR2 YFSETQ come from the germline V gene. CDR3 DNA sequence: TGCGCCAGCAGCTTGGCCCTGGCCTTTGACGAGCAGTACTTC. Translated, it gives CASSLALAFDEQYF.

V is TRBV6-5 and J is TRBJ2-7; tentatively, D is TRBD1 (7 bases). The CDR3 contains 15 residues. V lost 5 bases and J lost 4, with 18 bases in between. The germline gives CDR1 MNHEY, CDR2 SVGAGI. As DNA, the CDR3 is TGTGCCAGCAGTAAACCTTCGACAGGGAGGTACGAGCAGTACTTC. Its translation: CASSKPSTGRYEQYF.

This clonotype was detected many times. In DNA form, the CDR3 reads TGTGCCAGCAGGACAGGGTCGTTCTATGGCTACACCTTC. Amino acid sequence: CASRTGSFYGYTF. The chain links TRBV2 to TRBJ1-2; 7 positions agree with TRBD1. The CDR3 totals 13 residues. V was pared by 6 bases and J by 4 bases, with 5 bases of the junction left unmatched. Germline CDR1 and CDR2: SNHLY and FYNNEI.

This clonotype has only a few counts. Written as DNA, the CDR3 is TGTGCCAGTAGTATTCAGGGGGCGCGGACTGAAGCTTTCTTT. Its translation: CASSIQGARTEAFF. The V gene is TRBV19, the J gene TRBJ1-1; 8 bases agree with TRBD1. CDR3 size: 14 residues. V shed 3 bases and J 5 bases; nucleotides not matched to a gene: 5. In germline, CDR1 is LNHDA, CDR2 SQIVND (reference sequence). Based on the CDR3 plus reference TRBV19 and TRBJ1-1, the full variable domain is DGGITQSPKYLFRKEGQNVTLSCEQNLNHDAMYWYRQDPGQGLRLIYYSQIVNDFQKGDIAEGYSVSREKKESFPLTVTSAQKNPTAFYLCASSIQGARTEAFFGQGTRLTVV.

The rearrangement joins TRBV5-4 to TRBJ2-7, with D possibly TRBD1 on 6 matching bases. V dropped 4 bases and J dropped 13 bases, with 27 bases sitting between them. Germline-derived CDR1 and CDR2 are SGHNT and YYREEE (reference sequence). The CDR3 covers 15 residues. As DNA, the CDR3 is TGTGCCAGCAGCACTACGGCCAGGGGAAACGAGGACAACTACTTC. It yields the protein CASSTTARGNEDNYF.

This clonotype was picked up a small number of times. The gene calls are TRBV12-3 or TRBV12-4 and TRBJ2-2; D may be TRBD1 (5 bases). This CDR3 has 14 residues. The V end was cut by 2 bases, the J end by 9 bases, with 13 bases between. In DNA form, the CDR3 reads TGTGCCAGCAGTTTAATCAGGGTACCCCGGGAGCTGTTTTTT. Its protein is CASSLIRVPRELFF.

The chain recombines TRBV10-3 with TRBJ1-2; 11 bases are shared with TRBD1. J lost 7 bases, V lost 5 bases, and 3 bases had no gene match. Germline V gene sequence: CDR1 ENHRY, CDR2 SYGVKD. There are 13 residues in the CDR3. CDR3 in DNA: TGTGCCATCAGTAGGACAGGGGGCTTTGGCTACACCTTC. Amino acid sequence: CAISRTGGFGYTF.

In its sample, this clonotype was seen many times. The chain has TRBV7-9 and TRBJ2-7; a possible D gene is TRBD2 (5 bases). Deletions cut 6 bases from V and 4 bases from J, with 19 bases between. This CDR3 comprises 15 residues. Germline-derived CDR1 and CDR2 are SEHNR and FQNEAQ (reference sequence). CDR3 in DNA: TGTGCCAGCAGTCCCCCACCGGAGGAGACATACGAGCAGTACTTC. Translation: CASSPPPEETYEQYF.

This clonotype was counted ten times or more. The chain couples TRBV7-2 to TRBJ2-7, with TRBD1 matching over 8 bases. The ends lost 5 bases at V and 4 bases at J; junction bases unmatched: 7. The CDR3 consists of 14 residues. Germline values: CDR1 SGHTA, CDR2 FQGNSA. CDR3 coding DNA: TGTGCCAGCAGCACCGGACAGGGAAGGTACGAGCAGTACTTC. Its translation is CASSTGQGRYEQYF.

This clonotype was detected ten times or more. This sequence joins TRBV10-3 and TRBJ2-2; a weak D match, TRBD1 (5 bases). This CDR3 spans 16 amino acids. V was cut by 2 bases and J by 3 bases, with 13 bases left in between. CDR1 and CDR2 (germline): ENHRY, SYGVKD. The CDR3 nucleotides read TGTGCCATCAGTGAGGGGGCGCGCGTCGACACCGGGGAGCTGTTTTTT. Protein product: CAISEGARVDTGELFF.

This clonotype was recorded at least ten times. The CDR3 sequence is CAISEGPGDNSPLHF. The CDR3 DNA reads as TGTGCCATCAGTGAGGGGCCAGGGGATAATTCACCCCTCCACTTT. This chain connects TRBV10-3 to TRBJ1-6; D might be TRBD1 (6 bases). V was pared by 2 bases and J by 5 bases, with 10 bases between. Germline CDR1 is ENHRY and CDR2 is SYGVKD. The CDR3 contains 15 residues.

The sample holds many counts of this clonotype. V is TRBV15 and J is TRBJ1-1; D is undetermined. Germline CDR1 is LNHNV and CDR2 is YYDKDF (reference sequence). There are 14 residues in the CDR3. V was trimmed by 0 bases and J by 11 bases, leaving 16 bases between them. Written as DNA, the CDR3 is TGTGCCACCAGCAGAGATAAGGCGGACCGTATTGCTTTCTTT. It translates to CATSRDKADRIAFF.

For this clonotype: Being one base from a much bigger clone, this may be a read error. The rearrangement joins TRBV7-2 to TRBJ1-1; 9 bases line up with TRBD1. CDR1 is SGHTA, CDR2 FQGNSA, per germline. The CDR3 sequence is 17 residues long. Trimming took 1 base from V and 0 from J; bases not matched to a gene: 6. CDR3 sequence (DNA): TGTGCCAGCAGCTTAGGGGACAGGGACCTCATGAACACTGAAGCTTTCTTT. It is translated as CASSLGDRDLMNTEAFF.

The V gene is TRBV20-1, the J gene TRBJ1-5, with 10 positions matching TRBD1. The CDR3 runs 15 residues. Germline loops: CDR1 DFQATT, CDR2 SNEGSKA (reference sequence). The junction had 4 bases not matched to a gene; V was cut back by 3 bases and J by 2 bases. The CDR3 sequence: CSASGTGVGNQPQHF. The CDR3 DNA is TGCAGTGCTAGCGGGACAGGGGTGGGCAATCAGCCCCAGCATTTT.